A single sample is the source of the 13 T cell receptor beta chains below, sequenced in a study of blood T cell repertoires in COVID-19. Some clones are missing from TCRdb's copy, which holds only in-frame ones; the method was immunoSEQ multiplex PCR. The sample has roughly 73,000 clones; more than 85% are singletons. The sequenced sample was peripheral blood. The receptor set was obtained from a man aged 65 to 85 with active COVID-19.

V gene TRBV11-1 combines with J gene TRBJ2-5, with 8 positions matching TRBD2. Germline V gives CDR1 SGHAT, CDR2 FQDESV (reference sequence). The CDR3 has 15 amino acids. The V segment lost 5 bases and the J segment 5 bases; nucleotides outside the gene matches: 10. CDR3 nucleotide sequence: TGTGCCAGCAGCCCCCGGGGGGGGATCGGGGAGACCCAGTACTTC. It is translated as CASSPRGGIGETQYF.

The V gene is TRBV6-5, the J gene TRBJ2-1; D uncertain. Per the germline V gene, CDR1 is MNHEY and CDR2 is SVGAGI. V was trimmed by 2 bases and J by 4 bases, leaving 15 bases between them. There are 16 residues in the CDR3. CDR3 residues: CASSYQKPPTYNEQFF. CDR3 coding DNA: TGTGCCAGCAGTTACCAGAAACCGCCCACATACAATGAGCAGTTCTTC.

This clone was detected only a few times. This chain joins TRBV24-1 and TRBJ2-1; 8 bases agree with TRBD1. Germline V CDR1 and CDR2: KGHDR, SFDVKD. This CDR3 spans 16 amino acids. V trimming: 3 bases; J trimming: 6 bases; junction bases outside the gene matches: 9. The DNA for the CDR3 is TGTGCCACCAGTGATGCGGGGCAGGGGGCGCGCAATGAGCAGTTCTTC. Translating it yields CATSDAGQGARNEQFF.

V usage is TRBV9 and J usage is TRBJ1-4; D not resolved. The CDR3 runs 15 residues. CDR1 and CDR2 (germline): SGDLS, YYNGEE. Trimming removed 2 bases from V and 0 bases from J, with 8 bases in between. The CDR3 DNA reads TGTGCCAGCAGCGTGGGCACCACAACTAATGAAAAACTGTTTTTT. Protein product: CASSVGTTTNEKLFF.

The V call is TRBV9, the J call TRBJ2-7; tentative D call: TRBD1 (5 bases). V was pared by 0 bases and J by 6 bases, with 16 bases between. Germline CDR1 is SGDLS and CDR2 is YYNGEE. This CDR3 comprises 15 residues. The CDR3: CASSVAAGSMGEQYF. CDR3 nucleotide sequence: TGTGCCAGCAGCGTAGCTGCAGGGTCAATGGGCGAGCAGTACTTC.

The chain employs TRBV14 and TRBJ2-5; 8 bases align to TRBD2. Looked up from germline, CDR1 is SGHDN and CDR2 is FVKESK. CDR3 length equals 15 residues. Trimming removed 3 bases from V and 7 bases from J; junction bases left unmatched: 10. The CDR3 is CASSQNSGGGVTQYF. The CDR3, as DNA: TGTGCCAGCAGCCAGAACAGCGGGGGCGGGGTGACCCAGTACTTC.

This clone was recorded once. The rearrangement joins TRBV18 to TRBJ2-1; no firm D call. CDR3 length equals 15 residues. The ends were cut back, 3 bases at V and 0 bases at J, with 9 bases in the middle. CDR1 and CDR2 from the germline V gene are KGHSH and LQKENI. The CDR3 sequence: CASSPDSRSYNEQFF. The CDR3 region has the DNA TGTGCCAGCTCACCCGACTCACGCTCCTACAATGAGCAGTTCTTC.

This clone was counted between two and nine times. The chain carries TRBV4-2 and TRBJ2-5; 7 nucleotides match TRBD2. V lost 3 bases to trimming and J lost 10 bases; unmatched junction nucleotides: 5. Germline V CDR1 and CDR2: LGHNA, YNFKEQ. This CDR3 is 12 amino acids long. The CDR3 sequence: CASSQAPGGQYF. Written as DNA, the CDR3 is TGTGCCAGCAGCCAGGCACCGGGGGGCCAGTACTTC.

The V and J genes are TRBV9 and TRBJ2-2; TRBD2 aligns across 9 bases. Germline values: CDR1 SGDLS, CDR2 YYNGEE. Germline trimming cut 10 bases from V and 5 bases from J; bases unmatched to any gene: 15. The CDR3 is made up of 16 amino acids. The CDR3 nucleotides read TGTGCCCGCCGCGGAGGGGCGGGAGGGGGGACCGGGGAGCTGTTTTTT. This translates into CARRGGAGGGTGELFF.

The V and J genes are TRBV20-1 and TRBJ2-7, with 16 bases fitting TRBD2. V was clipped by 3 bases and J by 0 bases; unmatched bases: 8. This CDR3 is 18 amino acids long. Germline V lookup: CDR1 DFQATT, CDR2 SNEGSKA (reference sequence). CDR3 nucleotide sequence: TGCAGTGCTAGTGGTTGGGGACTAGCGGGAGGGCCCTCCTACGAGCAGTACTTC. Translation: CSASGWGLAGGPSYEQYF.

The J gene is TRBJ1-6, the V gene TRBV18; 9 nucleotides agree with TRBD1. The CDR3 totals 15 residues. Germline-derived CDR1 and CDR2 are KGHSH and LQKENI. V was clipped by 3 bases and J by 10 bases; unmatched bases: 7. DNA for the CDR3: TGTGCCAGCTCACCTCTGGGACAGGGTTGGTCACCCCTCCACTTT. Translation gives CASSPLGQGWSPLHF.

The CDR3 reads CSASSGSYEQYF. In DNA, the CDR3 is TGCAGTGCTAGTAGCGGGAGCTACGAGCAGTACTTC. The J gene is TRBJ2-7, the V gene TRBV20-1; 9 bases are shared with TRBD2. This CDR3 spans 12 amino acids. The germline CDR1 and CDR2 sequences are DFQATT and SNEGSKA (reference sequence). J lost 3 bases, V lost 3 bases, and 0 bases had no gene match.

The chain links TRBV7-6 to TRBJ1-6; possibly TRBD1 for D (5 bases). The CDR3 has 14 amino acids. The ends were cut back, 5 bases at V and 7 bases at J, with 12 bases in the middle. Germline assignment: CDR1 SGHVS and CDR2 FNYEAQ. The CDR3 nucleotides read TGTGCCAGCAGCAGCCGGGGACTGAATTCACCCCTCCACTTT. Translation gives CASSSRGLNSPLHF.